The clone carrying this T cell receptor (beta chain) appeared once. Measured with immunoSEQ multiplex PCR; TCRdb has only the in-frame clones, and not every one. The sample yields approximately 150,000 clones, roughly 81% seen once. The sample belongs to a study of blood T cell repertoires in COVID-19. Looking at the study overall: Sites in the United States, Italy and Spain provided acute and convalescent COVID-19 samples. The analysed material was cDNA or gDNA that came from T cells, B-cell-depleted T cells, or PBMCs.

Participants were aged roughly 18 to 100 years from roughly 26 US areas. Participant-reported clinical history was the basis for cohort assignment. Germline assignment: CDR1 KGHSH and CDR2 LQKENI. The CDR3 length is 15 residues. V gave up 3 bases and J gave up 2 bases; unmatched junction bases: 4. Sequenced input: PBMCs or T cells enriched from blood (not recorded which). V is TRBV18 and J is TRBJ2-5; 9 bases match TRBD1. The TCR originated in a woman between 45 and 60 years old with acute COVID-19. CDR3 in amino acids: CASSPDRGRQETQYF. CDR3 DNA: TGTGCCAGCTCACCGGACAGGGGACGACAAGAGACCCAGTACTTC.